The 32 T cell receptor beta chains presented below share a single source sample, sequenced in a study of shared clonotypes between healthy human individuals. TCRdb keeps only in-frame clones here, not all; method: immunoSEQ multiplex PCR. The data contain about 460,000 clones, more than 70% of them seen just once; the ten biggest clones take up 12%. Source material: PBMCs. The receptors derive from a woman between 40 and 55 years old in good health. Some clones in this sample may be carry-over from other donors' samples.

This chain links TRBV6-6 with TRBJ1-4; D gene unclear. In germline, CDR1 is MNHNY, CDR2 SVGAGI (reference sequence). This CDR3 has 12 amino acids. Trimming removed 3 bases from V and 6 bases from J, with 5 bases in between. The CDR3 region has the DNA TGTGCCAGCAGTTATGCCGATGAAAAACTGTTTTTT. Translated, it gives CASSYADEKLFF.

The V call is TRBV5-4, the J call TRBJ2-7; TRBD1 is a possible D gene (6 bases). The germline V and J ends were trimmed by 2 bases and 2 bases, with 17 bases remaining between them. The CDR3 spans 16 residues. Germline V lookup: CDR1 SGHNT, CDR2 YYREEE (reference sequence). The CDR3 sequence: CASSFWHRADPYEQYF. CDR3 coding DNA: TGTGCCAGCAGCTTCTGGCACAGGGCGGACCCCTACGAGCAGTACTTC.

The chain joins TRBV5-8 to TRBJ2-7; weak D call: TRBD2 (5 bases). Germline CDR1 is SGHTS and CDR2 is YDEGEE. The V gene lost 2 bases and the J gene lost 0 bases, with 15 bases spanning the gap. CDR3 length equals 16 residues. The CDR3 sequence is CASSLPPTGNSYEQYF. In nucleotides, the CDR3 is TGTGCCAGCAGCTTACCCCCCACGGGGAACTCCTACGAGCAGTACTTC. Filled out from reference TRBV5-8 and TRBJ2-7, the complete variable domain reads EAGVTQSPTHLIKTRGQQATLRCSPISGHTSVYWYQQALGLGLQFLLWYDEGEERNRGNFPPRFSGRQFPNYSSELNVNALELEDSALYLCASSLPPTGNSYEQYFGPGTRLTVT.

V is TRBV7-3 and J is TRBJ2-1; TRBD1 or TRBD2 may be the D gene (5 bases each). Germline loops: CDR1 SGHTA, CDR2 FQGTGA. This CDR3 spans 14 amino acids. With 2 bases removed from V and 3 bases from J, the gap between germline ends came to 8 bases. The DNA of the CDR3 is TGTGCCAGCAGCTTACCAGGGAGCTACAATGAGCAGTTCTTC. Its translation is CASSLPGSYNEQFF.

The chain recombines TRBV19 with TRBJ2-6, with 14 bases fitting TRBD2. The germline CDR1 and CDR2 sequences are LNHDA and SQIVND (reference sequence). The V and J ends lost 9 bases and 4 bases, in that order; junction bases with no gene match: 14. CDR3 length: 19 residues. As DNA, the CDR3 is TGTGCCAGCCGGAGGGTGGGACTAGCGGGAGCTACCGGGGCCAACGTCCTGACTTTC. Translating gives CASRRVGLAGATGANVLTF.

About this clone itself: Different DNA sequences within this sample yield the same CDR3. This chain uses TRBV28 with TRBJ2-7, with 11 bases that match TRBD1. The CDR3 loop spans 14 amino acids. V was pared by 2 bases and J by 6 bases, with 3 bases of the junction left unmatched. The germline V gene encodes CDR1 MDHEN and CDR2 SYDVKM. The CDR3 DNA is TGTGCCAGCAGTTTAGGACAGGGGGCCAGCGAGCAGTACTTC. This codes for CASSLGQGASEQYF.

The V and J genes are TRBV7-3 and TRBJ2-7; 10 nucleotides align to TRBD1. The CDR3 extends over 14 amino acids. Germline lookup yields CDR1 SGHTA and CDR2 FQGTGA. Losses at the gene ends were 5 bases for V and 7 bases for J; bases not matched to a gene: 8. The CDR3: CASSPGTGEQEQYF. CDR3 DNA sequence: TGTGCCAGCAGCCCCGGGACAGGGGAGCAAGAGCAGTACTTC.

This clone was seen more than once but under ten times. The V gene is TRBV6-6, the J gene TRBJ2-7, with no clear D. The V gene lost 2 bases and the J gene lost 6 bases, with 8 bases spanning the gap. The CDR3 is 12 amino acids. The germline CDR1 and CDR2 sequences are MNHNY and SVGAGI (reference sequence). The CDR3 nucleotides are TGTGCCAGCAGTTACGGCGCCGGCGAGCAGTACTTC. As protein: CASSYGAGEQYF.

This sequence joins TRBV7-9 and TRBJ2-7, with TRBD2 matching 14 bases. Looked up from germline, CDR1 is SEHNR and CDR2 is FQNEAQ (reference sequence). This CDR3 has 17 residues. V lost 7 bases, J lost 3 bases, and 11 bases stayed unmatched. This CDR3 reads CASTGTGGTSGSYEQYF. The CDR3 DNA follows: TGTGCCAGCACCGGGACAGGGGGGACTAGCGGGAGCTACGAGCAGTACTTC.

Of note for this clone: A far larger clone is just one base off, so this is likely a read error. The J gene is TRBJ1-5, the V gene TRBV5-1, with no clear D. The CDR3 extends over 19 amino acids. CDR1 SGHRS and CDR2 YFSETQ come from the germline V gene. The CDR3 loop reads CVSSPPQARPEHSNQPQHF. As DNA, the CDR3 is TGCGTCAGCAGCCCTCCCCAGGCCCGACCCGAACATAGCAATCAGCCCCAGCATTTT.

The count of this clone is one. This chain uses TRBV7-3 with TRBJ2-2; the match to TRBD2 covers 11 bases. The CDR3 sequence is 16 residues long. J was trimmed by 5 bases and V by 6 bases; bases with no gene match: 8. CDR1 is SGHTA, CDR2 FQGTGA, per germline. This CDR3 reads CASRATSGRGTGELFF. The CDR3 DNA reads TGTGCCAGCAGGGCCACTAGCGGGAGAGGAACCGGGGAGCTGTTTTTT.

This clone has just a few counts. Being one base from a much bigger clone, this may be a read error. This sequence joins TRBV28 and TRBJ2-2; D is uncertain. Looked up from germline, CDR1 is MDHEN and CDR2 is SYDVKM. The CDR3 is made up of 14 amino acids. V was trimmed by 3 bases and J by 6 bases, leaving 11 bases between them. The chain's CDR3 is CASSFLGYAGELFF. The CDR3 DNA reads as TGTGCCAGCAGTTTTTTGGGTTACGCCGGGGAGCTGTTTTTT. The full variable domain, completed using reference TRBV28 and TRBJ2-2, is DVKVTQSSRYLVKRTGEKVFLECVQDMDHENMFWYRQDPGLGLRLIYFSYDVKMKEKGDIPEGYSVSREKKERFSLILESASTNQTSMYLCASSFLGYAGELFFGEGSRLTVL.

The V gene is TRBV4-2, the J gene TRBJ2-2; weak D call: TRBD1 (6 bases). The CDR3 has 16 amino acids. Germline V gene lookup returns CDR1 LGHNA and CDR2 YNFKEQ. V was pared by 3 bases and J by 3 bases, with 14 bases between. The CDR3 region has the DNA TGTGCCAGCAGCCAGGGAGAGGGGGTTGACACCGGGGAGCTGTTTTTT. This translates into CASSQGEGVDTGELFF.

The chain recombines TRBV2 with TRBJ2-1; D not certain. Germline V lookup: CDR1 SNHLY, CDR2 FYNNEI. The CDR3 runs 12 residues. The V end lost 6 bases, the J end lost 9 bases, and 12 bases lay between the germline ends. This CDR3 is CASRIWGTEQFF. CDR3 nucleotide sequence: TGTGCCAGCAGGATCTGGGGTACTGAGCAGTTCTTC.

This clone showed up just a few times. V and J are TRBV5-1 and TRBJ2-7; D possibly matches TRBD1 or TRBD2 (6 bases each). Germline CDR1 reads SGHRS; CDR2 reads YFSETQ. V lost 4 bases, J lost 7 bases, and 12 bases lay in between. This CDR3 comprises 12 residues. CDR3 residues: CASSEQGGEQYF. The CDR3 DNA follows: TGCGCCAGCAGCGAACAGGGAGGAGAGCAGTACTTC.

On this clone itself: At one boundary the junction diverges from the germline segment, which might be a read error. The chain employs TRBV2 and TRBJ2-7, with D possibly matching TRBD2 (6 bases). Germline V gives CDR1 SNHLY, CDR2 FYNNEI. The CDR3 is 11 residues long. The CDR3 region is CATVWRDISVF. CDR3 in DNA: TGTGCCACAGTTTGGCGGGATATTTCGGTCTTC.

This clone was seen just once. The V call is TRBV27, the J call TRBJ2-2, with D possibly being TRBD1 (6 bases). This CDR3 contains 16 residues. Trimming removed 5 bases at V and 6 bases at J, with 19 bases between. Germline V gene sequence: CDR1 MNHEY, CDR2 SMNVEV (reference sequence). CDR3 nucleotides: TGTGCCAGCAGTATGTACGAGGACAGAAGGGCCGGGGAGCTGTTTTTT. This codes for CASSMYEDRRAGELFF.

The CDR3 sequence is CASSLWAGVGHEQYF. The CDR3 DNA is TGTGCCAGCAGTTTATGGGCGGGAGTGGGACACGAGCAGTACTTC. This chain uses TRBV27 with TRBJ2-7; 7 bases align to TRBD2. Trimming took 1 base from V and 5 from J; bases not matched to a gene: 8. The CDR3 has 15 amino acids. CDR1 is MNHEY and CDR2 is SMNVEV in the germline V gene (reference sequence).

For this clone: With only one base between it and a far larger clone, this is likely a read error. The sample has other DNA sequences that encode this CDR3 too. The rearrangement joins TRBV29-1 to TRBJ2-3, with 11 bases that match TRBD1. CDR3 size: 15 residues. Germline lookup yields CDR1 SQVTM and CDR2 ANQGSEA. V dropped 6 bases and J dropped 6; count of bases not matched to a gene: 11. In DNA, the CDR3 is TGCAGCGTCGAAAGGGGGACAGGGGGTTCGGATACGCAGTATTTT. Its protein is CSVERGTGGSDTQYF.

This clone was detected many times. This chain joins TRBV14 and TRBJ1-3; TRBD1 might be the D (5 bases). CDR3 size: 16 residues. Trimming shortened V by 1 base and J by 4 bases, and 14 bases separated the two germline ends. CDR1 and CDR2 (germline): SGHDN, FVKESK. CDR3 residues: CASSQGQGQFGNTIYF. Here the CDR3 DNA reads TGTGCCAGCAGCCAAGGGCAGGGCCAGTTCGGAAACACCATATATTTT.

This clone was recorded at least ten times. V usage is TRBV7-9 and J usage is TRBJ2-5, with TRBD1 identical over 8 bases. This CDR3 spans 16 amino acids. Germline V gene sequence: CDR1 SEHNR, CDR2 FQNEAQ (reference sequence). V dropped 5 bases and J dropped 4; count of bases not matched to a gene: 12. The CDR3 DNA reads TGTGCCAGCAGCCAATGGACAGGGAGGAGGGGAGAGACCCAGTACTTC. Translating gives CASSQWTGRRGETQYF.

At least ten counts were recorded for this clone. This chain connects TRBV9 to TRBJ2-5; TRBD1 might be the D (6 bases). The CDR3 contains 16 residues. Trimming left V 2 bases short and J 0 bases short, with 14 bases between. From germline, CDR1 is SGDLS and CDR2 YYNGEE. As DNA, the CDR3 is TGTGCCAGCAGCGTTAGAGGGGGATCGTACCAAGAGACCCAGTACTTC. This translates into CASSVRGGSYQETQYF.

This sequence joins TRBV9 and TRBJ2-7, with TRBD1 identical over 9 bases. Germline CDR1 SGDLS, CDR2 YYNGEE. J lost 2 bases, V lost 5 bases, and 2 bases had no gene match. The CDR3 runs to 13 residues. CDR3 sequence reads: CASSRQGAYEQYF. For the CDR3, the DNA is TGTGCCAGCAGTCGACAGGGGGCCTACGAGCAGTACTTC. The whole variable domain, filled in from reference TRBV9 and TRBJ2-7, reads DSGVTQTPKHLITATGQRVTLRCSPRSGDLSVYWYQQSLDQGLQFLIQYYNGEERAKGNILERFSAQQFPDLHSELNLSSLELGDSALYFCASSRQGAYEQYFGPGTRLTVT.

This chain connects TRBV10-3 to TRBJ2-5, with 9 nucleotides matching TRBD1. Trimming at V came to 3 bases and at J to 3 bases, leaving 2 bases not matched to a gene. Germline lookup yields CDR1 ENHRY and CDR2 SYGVKD. This CDR3 is 14 amino acids long. CDR3: CAISEGDREETQYF. In DNA, the CDR3 is TGTGCCATCAGTGAAGGGGACAGGGAAGAGACCCAGTACTTC.

V usage is TRBV7-9 and J usage is TRBJ2-5, with 7 bases lining up with TRBD2. In germline, CDR1 is SEHNR, CDR2 FQNEAQ (reference sequence). The CDR3 has 16 residues. V gave up 7 bases and J gave up 5 bases; unmatched junction bases: 16. The CDR3: CASKTSTREGGETQYF. CDR3 sequence (DNA): TGTGCCAGCAAGACTTCGACGAGGGAGGGAGGTGAGACCCAGTACTTC.

The chain recombines TRBV7-8 with TRBJ2-7, with 9 bases fitting TRBD1. The CDR3 has 13 residues. V lost 5 bases and J lost 9; bases outside the gene matches: 8. Germline assignment: CDR1 SGHVS and CDR2 FQNEAQ. The CDR3 here is CASSSKQGAGQYF. The DNA for the CDR3 is TGTGCCAGCAGCAGCAAACAGGGGGCTGGGCAGTACTTC.

The rearrangement joins TRBV20-1 to TRBJ1-4, with D possibly matching TRBD1 (5 bases). The CDR3 has 11 amino acids. Germline CDR1 is DFQATT and CDR2 is SNEGSKA (reference sequence). The V gene lost 3 bases and the J gene lost 14 bases, with 13 bases spanning the gap. Here the CDR3 reads CSARRGRGLFF. The CDR3 DNA follows: TGCAGTGCTAGGAGGGGTCGGGGGCTGTTTTTT.

There are many counts of this clone. This chain uses TRBV5-1 with TRBJ2-2, with unresolved D. Germline V CDR1 and CDR2: SGHRS, YFSETQ. The CDR3 is 15 amino acids. V was cut by 0 bases and J by 0 bases, with 6 bases left in between. CDR3 DNA sequence: TGCGCCAGCAGCTTGGCAAATGCGAACACCGGGGAGCTGTTTTTT. This sequence encodes CASSLANANTGELFF.

This clone was seen more than once but under ten times. This chain joins TRBV19 and TRBJ2-5; D possibly corresponds to TRBD1 (6 bases). The length of the CDR3 is 13 residues. V lost 5 bases to trimming and J lost 5 bases, with 12 bases between them. Per germline, CDR1 LNHDA and CDR2 SQIVND (reference sequence). The CDR3 sequence: CASSATGMETQYF. As DNA, the CDR3 is TGTGCCAGTAGTGCTACAGGGATGGAGACCCAGTACTTC.

A few counts support this clone. The chain recombines TRBV28 with TRBJ2-4; D might be TRBD1 or TRBD2, each matching 5 bases. The CDR3 consists of 16 residues. V was trimmed by 5 bases and J by 0 bases, leaving 14 bases between them. Germline CDR1 reads MDHEN; CDR2 reads SYDVKM. Here the CDR3 DNA reads TGTGCCAGCAGTCTCGGGACGGACTTAGCCAAAAACATTCAGTACTTC. Protein sequence: CASSLGTDLAKNIQYF.

The J gene is TRBJ2-5, the V gene TRBV5-1, with D tentatively TRBD1 (5 bases). CDR1 and CDR2 (germline): SGHRS, YFSETQ. The ends were cut back, 0 bases at V and 3 bases at J, with 9 bases in the middle. This CDR3 spans 14 amino acids. CDR3 sequence (DNA): TGCGCCAGCAGCTTGGGTTCGACAGAAGAGACCCAGTACTTC. This translates into CASSLGSTEETQYF.

The J gene is TRBJ2-2, the V gene TRBV2, with TRBD2 as a possible D gene (5 bases). CDR1 SNHLY and CDR2 FYNNEI come from the germline V gene. CDR3 size: 15 residues. Trimming took off 1 base at V and 1 base at J, with 7 bases between the two ends. The CDR3 region is CASSEVRGNTGELFF. The CDR3 nucleotides are TGTGCCAGCAGTGAAGTACGGGGGAACACCGGGGAGCTGTTTTTT.